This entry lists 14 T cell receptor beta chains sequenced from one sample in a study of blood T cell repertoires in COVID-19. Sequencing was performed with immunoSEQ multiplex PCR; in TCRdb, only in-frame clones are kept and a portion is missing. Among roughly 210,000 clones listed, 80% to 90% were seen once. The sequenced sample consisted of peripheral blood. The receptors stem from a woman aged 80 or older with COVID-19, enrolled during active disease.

CDR3 amino acids: CASSYSRMAGGREQFF. The CDR3, as DNA: TGTGCCAGCAGTTACTCGAGAATGGCAGGGGGCAGGGAGCAGTTCTTC. The chain combines TRBV6-2 or TRBV6-3 with TRBJ2-1, with 8 positions matching TRBD1. J was trimmed by 10 bases and V by 0 bases; bases with no gene match: 11. The germline V gene has CDR1 MNHEY and CDR2 SVGEGT. The CDR3 length is 16 residues.

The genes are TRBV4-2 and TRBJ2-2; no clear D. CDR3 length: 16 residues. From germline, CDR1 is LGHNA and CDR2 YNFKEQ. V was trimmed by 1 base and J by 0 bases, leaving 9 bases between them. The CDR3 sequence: CASSQVQTSNTGELFF. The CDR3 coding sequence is TGTGCCAGCAGCCAAGTCCAAACATCGAACACCGGGGAGCTGTTTTTT.

This CDR3 reads CASSPTSNTIYF. The CDR3 DNA sequence: TGTGCCAGCAGTCCCACTTCAAACACCATATATTTT. V gene TRBV6-5 combines with J gene TRBJ1-3; no firm D call. Trimming stripped 5 bases from V and 6 bases from J, with 8 bases between. The CDR3 totals 12 residues. Germline V gene lookup returns CDR1 MNHEY and CDR2 SVGAGI.

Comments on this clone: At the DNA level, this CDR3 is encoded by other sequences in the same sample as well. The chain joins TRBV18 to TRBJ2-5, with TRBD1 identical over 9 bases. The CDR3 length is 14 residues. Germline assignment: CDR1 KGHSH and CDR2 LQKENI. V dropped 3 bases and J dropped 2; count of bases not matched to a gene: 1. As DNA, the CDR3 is TGTGCCAGCTCACCGGGACAGGGACAAGAGACCCAGTACTTC. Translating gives CASSPGQGQETQYF.

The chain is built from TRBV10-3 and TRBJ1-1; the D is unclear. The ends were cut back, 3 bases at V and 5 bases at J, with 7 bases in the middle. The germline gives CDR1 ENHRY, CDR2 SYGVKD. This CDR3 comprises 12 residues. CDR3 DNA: TGTGCCATCAGTGATTACAAGACTGAAGCTTTCTTT. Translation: CAISDYKTEAFF.

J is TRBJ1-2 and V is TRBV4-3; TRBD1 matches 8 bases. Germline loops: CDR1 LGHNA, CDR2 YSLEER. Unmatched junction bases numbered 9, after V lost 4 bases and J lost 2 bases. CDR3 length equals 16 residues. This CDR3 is CASSPGLRQGNYGYTF. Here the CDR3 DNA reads TGCGCCAGCAGCCCCGGCCTTCGACAGGGGAACTATGGCTACACCTTC.

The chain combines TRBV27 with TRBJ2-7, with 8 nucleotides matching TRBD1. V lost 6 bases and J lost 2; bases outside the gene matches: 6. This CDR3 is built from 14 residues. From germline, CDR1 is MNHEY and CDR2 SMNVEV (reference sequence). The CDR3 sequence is CASSLDRGPYEQYF. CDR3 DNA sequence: TGTGCCAGCAGCCTAGACAGGGGACCCTACGAGCAGTACTTC.

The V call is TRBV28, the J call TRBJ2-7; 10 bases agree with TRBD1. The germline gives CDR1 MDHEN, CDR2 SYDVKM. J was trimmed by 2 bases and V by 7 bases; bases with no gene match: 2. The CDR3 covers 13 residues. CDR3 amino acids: CASTTGGAYEQYV. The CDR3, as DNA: TGTGCCAGCACGACAGGGGGCGCCTACGAGCAGTACGTC.

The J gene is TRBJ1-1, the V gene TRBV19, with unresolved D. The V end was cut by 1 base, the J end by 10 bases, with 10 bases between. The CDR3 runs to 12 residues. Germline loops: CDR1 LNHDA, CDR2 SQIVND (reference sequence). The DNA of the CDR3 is TGTGCCAGTAGTATAGGGCCAGGAAGAGCTTTCTTT. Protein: CASSIGPGRAFF.

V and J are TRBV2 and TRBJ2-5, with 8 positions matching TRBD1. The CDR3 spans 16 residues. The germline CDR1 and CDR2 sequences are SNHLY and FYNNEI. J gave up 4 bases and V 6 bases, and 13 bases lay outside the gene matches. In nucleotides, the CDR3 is TGTGCCAGCAGGGGTTCGGGGCAGGGGGCGCGAGAGACCCAGTACTTC. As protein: CASRGSGQGARETQYF. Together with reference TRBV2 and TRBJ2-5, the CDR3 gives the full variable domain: EPEVTQTPSHQVTQMGQEVILRCVPISNHLYFYWYRQILGQKVEFLVSFYNNEISEKSEIFDDQFSVERPDGSNFTLKIRSTKLEDSAMYFCASRGSGQGARETQYFGPGTRLLVL.

The CDR3 DNA reads as TGTGCCAGCTCACGGACTAGCGGGGGGGCCATAAGCCCAGATACGCAGTATTTT. This encodes CASSRTSGGAISPDTQYF. The rearrangement joins TRBV18 to TRBJ2-3; 15 bases map to TRBD2. J gave up 4 bases and V 4 bases, and 9 bases lay outside the gene matches. Germline CDR1 reads KGHSH; CDR2 reads LQKENI. The CDR3 runs to 18 residues.

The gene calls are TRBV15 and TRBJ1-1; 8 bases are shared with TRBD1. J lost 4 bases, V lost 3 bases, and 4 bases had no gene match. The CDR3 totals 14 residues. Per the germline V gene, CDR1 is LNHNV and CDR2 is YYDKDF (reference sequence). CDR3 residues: CATSRETGVTEAFF. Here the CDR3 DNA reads TGTGCCACCAGCAGGGAGACAGGGGTCACTGAAGCTTTCTTT.

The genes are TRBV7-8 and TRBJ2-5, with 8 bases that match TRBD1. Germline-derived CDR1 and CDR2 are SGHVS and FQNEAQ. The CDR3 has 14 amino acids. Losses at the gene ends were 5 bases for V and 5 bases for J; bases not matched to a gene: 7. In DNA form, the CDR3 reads TGTGCCAGCAGCCCCGTGACAGGGGTGGAGACCCAGTACTTC. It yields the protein CASSPVTGVETQYF.

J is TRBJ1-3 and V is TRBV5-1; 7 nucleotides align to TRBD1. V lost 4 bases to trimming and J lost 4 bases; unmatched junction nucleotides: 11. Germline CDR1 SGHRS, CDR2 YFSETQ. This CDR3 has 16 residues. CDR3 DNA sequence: TGCGCCAGCAGCATCGATTCAGGGGGAAGGGGAAACACCATATATTTT. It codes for CASSIDSGGRGNTIYF.